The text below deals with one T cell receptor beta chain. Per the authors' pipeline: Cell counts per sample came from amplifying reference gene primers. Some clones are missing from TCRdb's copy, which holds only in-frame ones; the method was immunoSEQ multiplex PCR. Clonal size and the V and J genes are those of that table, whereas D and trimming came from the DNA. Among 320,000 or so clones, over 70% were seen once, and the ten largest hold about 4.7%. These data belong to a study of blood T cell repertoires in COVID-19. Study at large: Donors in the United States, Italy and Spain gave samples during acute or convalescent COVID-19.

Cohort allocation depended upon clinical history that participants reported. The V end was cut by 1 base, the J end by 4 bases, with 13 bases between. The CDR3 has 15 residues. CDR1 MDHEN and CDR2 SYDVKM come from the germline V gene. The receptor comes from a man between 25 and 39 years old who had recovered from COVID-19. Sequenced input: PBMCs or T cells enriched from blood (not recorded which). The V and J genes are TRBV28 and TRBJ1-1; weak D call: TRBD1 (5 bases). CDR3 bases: TGTGCCAGCAGTTTATCGTTCAGCGGGGGCACTGAAGCTTTCTTT. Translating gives CASSLSFSGGTEAFF.